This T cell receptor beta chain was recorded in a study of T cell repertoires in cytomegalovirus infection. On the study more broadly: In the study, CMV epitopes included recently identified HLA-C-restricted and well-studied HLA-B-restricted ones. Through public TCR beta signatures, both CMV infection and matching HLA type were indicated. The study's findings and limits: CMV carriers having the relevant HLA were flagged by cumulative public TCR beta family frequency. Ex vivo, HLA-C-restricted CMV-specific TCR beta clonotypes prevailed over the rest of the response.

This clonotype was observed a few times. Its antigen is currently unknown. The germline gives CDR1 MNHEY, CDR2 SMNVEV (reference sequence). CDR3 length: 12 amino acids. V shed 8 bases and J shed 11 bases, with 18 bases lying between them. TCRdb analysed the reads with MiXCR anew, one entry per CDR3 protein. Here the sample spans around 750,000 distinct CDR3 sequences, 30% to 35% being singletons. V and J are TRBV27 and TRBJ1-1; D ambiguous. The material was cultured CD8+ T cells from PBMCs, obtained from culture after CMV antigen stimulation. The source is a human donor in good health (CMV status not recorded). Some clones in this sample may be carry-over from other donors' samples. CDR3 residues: CASGITNSWAFF. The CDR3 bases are TGTGCCAGCGGAATAACCAACTCCTGGGCTTTCTTT.